Below are 30 T cell receptor beta chains sequenced from a single sample in a study of shared clonotypes between healthy human individuals. Method: immunoSEQ multiplex PCR; TCRdb's copy keeps in-frame clones and lacks some. The sample holds 1,500,000 or so clones, about 98.5% seen once. Sequenced: naive CD4+ T cells sorted from blood. Subset here: CD45RA+ positively selected. These TCRs come from a man aged 25 to 45 in good health.

V usage is TRBV7-9 and J usage is TRBJ2-1, with a weak D call TRBD1 (5 bases). Germline V gene lookup returns CDR1 SEHNR and CDR2 FQNEAQ (reference sequence). The CDR3 runs to 13 residues. Trimming cost V 3 bases and J 7 bases, with 10 bases left between them. CDR3 amino acids: CASSFQAGNEQFF. The CDR3 DNA is TGTGCCAGCAGCTTTCAGGCAGGGAATGAGCAGTTCTTC.

Comment on this clone: The sample has other DNA sequences that encode this CDR3 too. The J gene is TRBJ2-7, the V gene TRBV18; 11 positions agree with TRBD1. The CDR3 is 15 residues long. Germline CDR1 and CDR2: KGHSH and LQKENI. V lost 2 bases and J lost 1; bases outside the gene matches: 1. CDR3 DNA sequence: TGTGCCAGCTCACCAGGGACAGGGGGGTCCTACGAGCAGTACTTC. Its translation is CASSPGTGGSYEQYF.

This clone occurred once. The chain is built from TRBV7-3 and TRBJ2-1; 8 positions match TRBD2. Unmatched junction bases numbered 9, after V lost 2 bases and J lost 3 bases. The CDR3 runs 17 residues. Looked up from germline, CDR1 is SGHTA and CDR2 is FQGTGA. CDR3 nucleotide sequence: TGTGCCAGCAGCTTAGGTGGCGTAGCGGGAATCTACAATGAGCAGTTCTTC. This sequence encodes CASSLGGVAGIYNEQFF.

The chain recombines TRBV6-1 with TRBJ1-3, with D uncertain. CDR1 and CDR2 from the germline V gene are MNHNS and SASEGT. The CDR3 is 16 amino acids. Trimming pared 2 bases from V and 5 bases from J, leaving 16 bases between. This CDR3 is CASSESWWGARNTIYF. DNA of the CDR3: TGTGCCAGCAGTGAATCCTGGTGGGGTGCGAGAAACACCATATATTTT.

This clone was detected once. The chain recombines TRBV5-6 with TRBJ2-2; D is possibly TRBD1 (5 bases). Trimming removed 0 bases from V and 4 bases from J, with 13 bases in between. CDR3 length equals 16 residues. Germline V CDR1 and CDR2: SGHDT, YYEEEE. The CDR3 here is CASSLAPRGRTGELFF. In DNA, the CDR3 is TGTGCCAGCAGCTTGGCCCCAAGGGGTCGCACCGGGGAGCTGTTTTTT.

The chain is built from TRBV28 and TRBJ2-5; no firm D call. This CDR3 contains 13 residues. Looked up from germline, CDR1 is MDHEN and CDR2 is SYDVKM. Trimming cost V 5 bases and J 2 bases, with 9 bases left between them. The CDR3 DNA follows: TGTGCCAGCAGTGGAGTCTGGCAAGAGACCCAGTACTTC. Translation: CASSGVWQETQYF.

This rearrangement joins TRBV5-1 to TRBJ2-7, with 9 nucleotides matching TRBD1. The CDR3 extends over 15 amino acids. V lost 4 bases to trimming and J lost 2 bases; unmatched junction nucleotides: 7. The germline CDR1 and CDR2 sequences are SGHRS and YFSETQ. CDR3 residues: CASSPDRGRAYEQYF. CDR3 sequence (DNA): TGCGCCAGCAGCCCGGACAGGGGTCGCGCCTACGAGCAGTACTTC.

The gene calls are TRBV2 and TRBJ1-4; no firm D call. Trimming shortened V by 2 bases and J by 8 bases, and 6 bases separated the two germline ends. The CDR3 sequence is 12 residues long. Germline lookup yields CDR1 SNHLY and CDR2 FYNNEI. The CDR3 DNA is TGTGCCAGCAGTGAACTGGGGGAAAAACTGTTTTTT. It is translated as CASSELGEKLFF.

In regard to this clone: Distinct nucleotide sequences in the sample also encode this CDR3. The V call is TRBV5-1, the J call TRBJ2-7; perhaps TRBD1 as D (6 bases). The V gene lost 3 bases and the J gene lost 1 base, with 8 bases spanning the gap. CDR3 length equals 13 residues. The V gene's germline CDR1 is SGHRS and CDR2 YFSETQ. The CDR3 reads CASSYGTSYEQYF. As DNA, the CDR3 is TGCGCCAGCAGCTACGGGACATCCTACGAGCAGTACTTC.

The V gene is TRBV5-4, the J gene TRBJ2-5; tentatively, D is TRBD1 or TRBD2 (5 bases each). Germline V gene lookup returns CDR1 SGHNT and CDR2 YYREEE (reference sequence). The CDR3 is 15 amino acids. V lost 4 bases and J lost 10, with 23 bases in between. CDR3 region: CASSPSNRPVGVQYF. DNA of the CDR3: TGTGCCAGCAGCCCGAGTAACAGGCCTGTCGGGGTCCAGTACTTC.

The chain is built from TRBV7-9 and TRBJ2-2; D is possibly TRBD2 (5 bases). The CDR3 runs 15 residues. V shed 4 bases and J shed 6 bases, with 15 bases lying between them. Looked up from germline, CDR1 is SEHNR and CDR2 is FQNEAQ (reference sequence). The chain's CDR3 is CASSSDGERAGELFF. The DNA for the CDR3 is TGTGCCAGCAGCTCCGATGGGGAGAGGGCCGGGGAGCTGTTTTTT.

The chain has TRBV5-6 and TRBJ2-1, with 7 bases lining up with TRBD1. CDR1 is SGHDT, CDR2 YYEEEE, per germline. Trimming took 2 bases from V and 6 from J; bases not matched to a gene: 5. The CDR3 is 14 amino acids. The chain's CDR3 is CASSLRAGGNEQFF. The CDR3 nucleotides read TGTGCCAGCAGCTTACGGGCAGGGGGCAATGAGCAGTTCTTC.

CDR3 residues: CASSARGETQYF. CDR3 bases: TGTGCCAGTAGTGCTCGGGGAGAGACCCAGTACTTC. The rearrangement links TRBV19 to TRBJ2-5, with a weak D call TRBD2 (5 bases). The ends were cut back, 5 bases at V and 4 bases at J, with 8 bases in the middle. Germline CDR1 reads LNHDA; CDR2 reads SQIVND (reference sequence). This CDR3 spans 12 amino acids.

The chain recombines TRBV18 with TRBJ2-6, with D tentatively TRBD1 (6 bases). V lost 3 bases and J 2 bases, leaving 11 bases between the germline ends. CDR1 KGHSH and CDR2 LQKENI come from the germline V gene. This CDR3 region has 16 residues. In DNA form, the CDR3 reads TGTGCCAGCTCACCTCTAACAGGGACTGGGGCCAACGTCCTGACTTTC. Protein: CASSPLTGTGANVLTF.

The genes are TRBV28 and TRBJ1-2, with TRBD1 matching over 12 bases. This CDR3 comprises 17 residues. With V trimmed by 6 bases and J by 4 bases, 12 bases remained unmatched. CDR1 is MDHEN and CDR2 is SYDVKM in the germline V gene. CDR3 nucleotide sequence: TGTGCCAGCAGGACTCCGGGACAGGGGGCCTTCGCCTATGGCTACACCTTC. This codes for CASRTPGQGAFAYGYTF.

The chain employs TRBV19 and TRBJ2-2, with 7 bases matching TRBD1. Germline CDR1 and CDR2: LNHDA and SQIVND (reference sequence). V shed 5 bases and J 3 bases; nucleotides not matched to a gene: 3. The CDR3 length is 14 residues. The DNA for the CDR3 is TGTGCCAGTAGTCCGGGACAGTACACCGGGGAGCTGTTTTTT. Translated: CASSPGQYTGELFF.

Comment on this clone: Within the sample, other DNA sequences also encode this same CDR3. V and J are TRBV7-9 and TRBJ2-3; no firm D call. Trimming removed 5 bases at V and 6 bases at J, with 6 bases between. The CDR3 has 11 residues. Germline CDR1 reads SEHNR; CDR2 reads FQNEAQ (reference sequence). The DNA of the CDR3 is TGTGCCAGCAGCCCAACCGATACGCAGTATTTT. Its translation: CASSPTDTQYF. Using reference TRBV7-9 and TRBJ2-3 for the parts outside the CDR3, the full variable domain is DTGVSQNPRHKITKRGQNVTFRCDPISEHNRLYWYRQTLGQGPEFLTYFQNEAQLEKSRLLSDRFSAERPKGSFSTLEIQRTEQGDSAMYLCASSPTDTQYFGPGTRLTVL.

This clone was observed once. The V gene is TRBV7-9, the J gene TRBJ2-5; 12 bases are shared with TRBD2. CDR3 length: 17 amino acids. Germline CDR1 is SEHNR and CDR2 is FQNEAQ (reference sequence). V trimming: 6 bases; J trimming: 5 bases; junction bases outside the gene matches: 13. This chain's CDR3 is CASSRTSGTMGQETQYF. The CDR3 DNA is TGTGCCAGCAGTCGGACTAGCGGGACCATGGGACAGGAGACCCAGTACTTC.

This clone was found once. The genes are TRBV7-9 and TRBJ2-5, with 14 bases fitting TRBD2. Looked up from germline, CDR1 is SEHNR and CDR2 is FQNEAQ (reference sequence). The CDR3 runs 16 residues. With V trimmed by 3 bases and J by 4 bases, 4 bases remained unmatched. The CDR3 region is CASSFRLAGGLETQYF. CDR3 sequence (DNA): TGTGCCAGCAGCTTCCGACTAGCGGGAGGGCTAGAGACCCAGTACTTC.

The chain is built from TRBV27 and TRBJ2-5; D gene unclear. Per germline, CDR1 MNHEY and CDR2 SMNVEV (reference sequence). Between the trimmed V and J ends, which lost 7 bases and 1 base, there was a span of 10 bases. The CDR3 has 13 residues. In DNA, the CDR3 is TGTGCCAGCAAGTTCCGAGCCCAAGAGACCCAGTACTTC. Residues: CASKFRAQETQYF.

This sequence joins TRBV2 and TRBJ2-3; 8 bases align to TRBD2. CDR1 and CDR2 (germline): SNHLY, FYNNEI. The CDR3 spans 13 residues. With V trimmed by 11 bases and J by 0 bases, 4 bases remained unmatched. The DNA of the CDR3 is TGTGCCGTCCGGGGGGGTAGCACAGATACGCAGTATTTT. Translation: CAVRGGSTDTQYF. Looking up the rest from reference TRBV2 and TRBJ2-3 gives the full variable domain: EPEVTQTPSHQVTQMGQEVILRCVPISNHLYFYWYRQILGQKVEFLVSFYNNEISEKSEIFDDQFSVERPDGSNFTLKIRSTKLEDSAMYFCAVRGGSTDTQYFGPGTRLTVL.

The chain is built from TRBV12-5 and TRBJ2-2, with TRBD2 matching 7 bases. This CDR3 spans 15 amino acids. The germline CDR1 and CDR2 sequences are LGHNT and FRNRAP. V was pared by 2 bases and J by 8 bases, with 8 bases of the junction left unmatched. The CDR3 here is CASGLFGLVAGELFF. DNA of the CDR3: TGTGCTAGTGGTTTGTTTGGACTAGTTGCTGGGGAGCTGTTTTTT.

The V gene is TRBV1, the J gene TRBJ2-1; the table names TRBD2, a call not compared with the DNA. TRBV1 is a documented pseudogene. The CDR3 spans 18 residues. The CDR3 sequence: CTSSQVIGTSGTYNEQFF. The CDR3 DNA is TGCACCAGCAGCCAAGTAATCGGGACTAGCGGGACCTACAATGAGCAGTTCTTC.

V usage is TRBV19 and J usage is TRBJ2-7; D may be TRBD1 (5 bases). CDR1 and CDR2 from the germline V gene are LNHDA and SQIVND (reference sequence). The CDR3 runs to 13 residues. V was pared by 1 base and J by 4 bases, with 8 bases between. The CDR3 DNA sequence: TGTGCCAGTAGTATAGTTCAGGGTTACGAGCAGTACTTC. Residues: CASSIVQGYEQYF.

The chain uses TRBV6-4 and TRBJ1-2, with unresolved D. V was clipped by 0 bases and J by 8 bases, with 4 bases between them. Germline lookup yields CDR1 MRHNA and CDR2 SNTAGT. The CDR3 loop spans 11 amino acids. The CDR3: CASSDSWGYTF. CDR3 DNA: TGTGCCAGCAGTGACTCCTGGGGCTACACCTTC.

Turning to this clone: The identical CDR3 is also encoded by other nucleotide sequences in the sample. The J gene is TRBJ1-5, the V gene TRBV19; D is undetermined. The V end lost 0 bases, the J end lost 2 bases, and 2 bases lay between the germline ends. CDR1 and CDR2 (germline): LNHDA, SQIVND (reference sequence). This CDR3 contains 13 residues. CDR3 sequence: CASSIEGNQPQHF. CDR3 nucleotides: TGTGCCAGTAGTATAGAAGGCAATCAGCCCCAGCATTTT. The whole variable domain, filled in from reference TRBV19 and TRBJ1-5, reads DGGITQSPKYLFRKEGQNVTLSCEQNLNHDAMYWYRQDPGQGLRLIYYSQIVNDFQKGDIAEGYSVSREKKESFPLTVTSAQKNPTAFYLCASSIEGNQPQHFGDGTRLSIL.

This chain links TRBV19 with TRBJ2-7; 9 positions match TRBD2. The germline V gene encodes CDR1 LNHDA and CDR2 SQIVND (reference sequence). J was trimmed by 6 bases and V by 4 bases; bases with no gene match: 10. The CDR3 consists of 15 residues. The CDR3 DNA is TGTGCCAGTAGTACACAAGCGGGAGGAAGAGGCGAGCAGTACTTC. Its protein is CASSTQAGGRGEQYF.

This clone was seen just once. V and J are TRBV5-4 and TRBJ1-2; D uncertain. V dropped 4 bases and J dropped 3 bases, with 10 bases sitting between them. Germline values: CDR1 SGHNT, CDR2 YYREEE (reference sequence). There are 13 residues in the CDR3. This CDR3 reads CASSIRTDYGYTF. CDR3 DNA sequence: TGTGCCAGCAGCATTCGGACGGACTATGGCTACACCTTC.

A word on this clone: Other nucleotide sequences from this sample produce the same CDR3. The V and J genes are TRBV18 and TRBJ2-5; D gene uncertain. CDR1 KGHSH and CDR2 LQKENI come from the germline V gene. This CDR3 region has 13 residues. The ends were cut back, 0 bases at V and 5 bases at J, with 7 bases in the middle. The CDR3 loop is CASSPPPGETQYF. CDR3 coding DNA: TGTGCCAGCTCACCACCTCCCGGGGAGACCCAGTACTTC.

V and J are TRBV28 and TRBJ2-1, with TRBD2 matching over 9 bases. CDR1 is MDHEN and CDR2 is SYDVKM in the germline V gene. This CDR3 region has 15 residues. The ends lost 2 bases at V and 5 bases at J; junction bases unmatched: 4. As DNA, the CDR3 is TGTGCCAGCAGTTTAGGCGGGAGGGGGGACAATGAGCAGTTCTTC. As protein: CASSLGGRGDNEQFF. Full variable domain (missing parts from reference TRBV28 and TRBJ2-1): DVKVTQSSRYLVKRTGEKVFLECVQDMDHENMFWYRQDPGLGLRLIYFSYDVKMKEKGDIPEGYSVSREKKERFSLILESASTNQTSMYLCASSLGGRGDNEQFFGPGTRLTVL.